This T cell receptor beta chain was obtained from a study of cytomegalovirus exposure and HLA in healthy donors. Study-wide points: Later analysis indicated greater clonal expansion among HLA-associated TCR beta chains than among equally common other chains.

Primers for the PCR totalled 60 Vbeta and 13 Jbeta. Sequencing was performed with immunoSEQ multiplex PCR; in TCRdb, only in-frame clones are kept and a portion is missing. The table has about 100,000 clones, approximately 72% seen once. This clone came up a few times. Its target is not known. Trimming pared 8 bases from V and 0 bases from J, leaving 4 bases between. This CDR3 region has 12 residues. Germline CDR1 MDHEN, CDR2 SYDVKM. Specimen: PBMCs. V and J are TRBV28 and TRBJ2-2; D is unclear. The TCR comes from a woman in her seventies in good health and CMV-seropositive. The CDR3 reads CASLANTGELFF. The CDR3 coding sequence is TGTGCCAGCCTAGCGAACACCGGGGAGCTGTTTTTT.